This TCR beta chain was retrieved from a study of Graves' ophthalmopathy and Graves' hyperthyroidism. Whole-study context: Hyperthyroidism showing no ophthalmopathy within 18 months of follow-up was stable.

Uncontrolled infections, pregnancy, lactation or other autoimmune diseases led to patient exclusion. V lost 3 bases and J lost 1, with 6 bases in between. The CDR3 spans 13 residues. CDR1 is ENHRY, CDR2 SYGVKD, per germline. This clonotype turned up a few times. CDR3 regions of TCR beta were amplified from RNA transcripts. The authors performed first-round RT-PCR with HTBI primers and then a second-round multiplex PCR. MiXCR, applied by TCRdb to the multiplex PCR reads, yields one record per CDR3 protein. Of around 1.1 million distinct CDR3 sequences listed, approximately 35% are singletons. The V call is TRBV10-3, the J call TRBJ1-2, with unresolved D. The specimen was peripheral blood or thyroid tissue (not recorded which). The sequence derives from an adult man with Graves' hyperthyroidism. The CDR3: CAISDTRNYGYTF. For the CDR3, the DNA is TGTGCCATCAGTGACACTCGTAACTATGGCTACACCTTC.